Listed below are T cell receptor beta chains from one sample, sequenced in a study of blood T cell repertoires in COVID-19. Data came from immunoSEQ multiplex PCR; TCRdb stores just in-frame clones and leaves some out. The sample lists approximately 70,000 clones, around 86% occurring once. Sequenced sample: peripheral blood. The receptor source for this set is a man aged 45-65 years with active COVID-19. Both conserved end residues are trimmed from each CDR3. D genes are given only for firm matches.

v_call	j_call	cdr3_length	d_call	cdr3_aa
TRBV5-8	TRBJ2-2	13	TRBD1	ASSWDRANTGELF
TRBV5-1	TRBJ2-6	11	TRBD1	ASSLGQNNVLT
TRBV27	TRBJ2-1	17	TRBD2	ASSPHGTSGRVSYNEQF
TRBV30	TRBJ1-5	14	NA	AWSSSKGVANQPQH
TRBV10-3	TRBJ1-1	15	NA	AISESPWGEMNTEAF
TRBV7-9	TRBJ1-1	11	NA	ASSPDPGGRAF
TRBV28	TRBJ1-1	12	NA	ASADGEVLAEAF
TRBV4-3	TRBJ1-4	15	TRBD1	ASSQDHPGQQNEKLF
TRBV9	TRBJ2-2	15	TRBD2	ASSGTSGGQDTGELF
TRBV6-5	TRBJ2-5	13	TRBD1	ASSSRQGSGETQY
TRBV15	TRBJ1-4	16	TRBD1	ATSRGSRGGDSWEKLF
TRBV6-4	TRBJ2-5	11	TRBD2	ASSDFAGGTQY
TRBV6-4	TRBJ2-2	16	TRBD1	ASSDSPTGGTNTGELF
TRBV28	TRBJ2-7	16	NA	ASSFSPGFGQLSYEQY
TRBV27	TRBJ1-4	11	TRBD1	ASRGQGAGKLF
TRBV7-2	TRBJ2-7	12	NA	ASSLKGGRDEQY
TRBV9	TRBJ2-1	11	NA	ASSVNPGNEQF
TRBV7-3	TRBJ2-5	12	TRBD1	ASSSTGAGETQY
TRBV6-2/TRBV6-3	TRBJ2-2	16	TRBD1	ASSYSYRQGANTGELF
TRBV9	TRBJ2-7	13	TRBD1	ASSVGGTGVYEQY
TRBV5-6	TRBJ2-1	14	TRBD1	ASSSVRGGPYNEQF
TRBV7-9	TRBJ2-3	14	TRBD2	ASSFQLAGGTDTQY
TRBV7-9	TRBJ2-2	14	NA	ASSLGAPPNTGELF
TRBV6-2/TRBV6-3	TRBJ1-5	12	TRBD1	ASSRGQGNQPQH
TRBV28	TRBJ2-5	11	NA	ASSFTRQETQY
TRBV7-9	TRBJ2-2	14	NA	ASSLLGRGLTGELF
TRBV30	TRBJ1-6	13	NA	AWSEGTRYNSPLH
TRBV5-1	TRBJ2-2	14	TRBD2	ASSISPGRATGELF
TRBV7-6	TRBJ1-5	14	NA	ASSLGAAGSNQPQH
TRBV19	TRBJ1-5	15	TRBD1	ASRRRDREVNNQPQH
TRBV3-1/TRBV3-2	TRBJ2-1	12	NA	ASSRRESYNEQF
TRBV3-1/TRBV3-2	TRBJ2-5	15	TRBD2	ASSNTRLARSGETQY
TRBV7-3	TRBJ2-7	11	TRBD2	ASSGLAGDEQY
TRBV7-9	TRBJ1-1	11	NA	ASSLEANTEAF
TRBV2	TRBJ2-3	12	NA	ASVAFISTDTQY
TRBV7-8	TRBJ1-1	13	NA	ASSLRGQPNTEAF
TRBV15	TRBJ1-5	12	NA	ATSRVGGGQPQH
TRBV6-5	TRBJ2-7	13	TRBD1	ASSYGGQMGYEQY
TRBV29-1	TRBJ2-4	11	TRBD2	SVEIAGGDIQY
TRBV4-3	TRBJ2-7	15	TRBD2	ASSRLGLAGATYEQY
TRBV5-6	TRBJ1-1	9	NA	ASSFGSEAF
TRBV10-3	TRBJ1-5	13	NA	AISERQGNNQPQH
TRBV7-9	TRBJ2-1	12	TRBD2	ASSLVGGVYEQF
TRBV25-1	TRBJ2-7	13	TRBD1	ASSGKGRGLSEQY